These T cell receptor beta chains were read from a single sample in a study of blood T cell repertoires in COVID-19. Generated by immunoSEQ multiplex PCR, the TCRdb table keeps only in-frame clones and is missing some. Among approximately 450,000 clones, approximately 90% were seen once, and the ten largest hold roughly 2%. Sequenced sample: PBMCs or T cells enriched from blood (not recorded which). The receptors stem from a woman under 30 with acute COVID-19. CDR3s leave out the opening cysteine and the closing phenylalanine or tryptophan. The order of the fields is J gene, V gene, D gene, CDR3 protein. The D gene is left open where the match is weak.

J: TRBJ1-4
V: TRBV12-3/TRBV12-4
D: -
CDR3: ASSLRTKEKLF

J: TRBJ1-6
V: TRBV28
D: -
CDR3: ASSLPREGNTPLH

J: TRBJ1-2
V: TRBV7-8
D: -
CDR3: ASRPGGAGVNYGYT

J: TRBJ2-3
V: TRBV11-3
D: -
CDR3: ASSRYPAGPDTQY

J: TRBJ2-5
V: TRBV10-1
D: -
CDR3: ASSEAQGGTQY

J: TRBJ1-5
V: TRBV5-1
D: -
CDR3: ASSLDPPVSNQPQH

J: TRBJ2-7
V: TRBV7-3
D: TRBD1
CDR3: ASSYSPGQGYEQY

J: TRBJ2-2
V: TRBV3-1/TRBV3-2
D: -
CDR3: ASSLIRTSPELF

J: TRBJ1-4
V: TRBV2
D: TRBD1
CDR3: ASSKQGAYEKLF

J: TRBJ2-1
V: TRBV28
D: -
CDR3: ASSLKRANEQF

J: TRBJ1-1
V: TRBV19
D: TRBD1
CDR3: ASRKRETGGTEAF

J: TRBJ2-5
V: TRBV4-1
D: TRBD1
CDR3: ASSQVMDRQETQY

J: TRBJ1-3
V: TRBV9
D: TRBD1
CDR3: ASSVRTGVENTIY

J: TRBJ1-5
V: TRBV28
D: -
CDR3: ASSSYSFLSTPQH

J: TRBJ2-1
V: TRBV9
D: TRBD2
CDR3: ASSVGNTGLAGRDEQF

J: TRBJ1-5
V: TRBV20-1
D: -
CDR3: SASDQGNNQPQH

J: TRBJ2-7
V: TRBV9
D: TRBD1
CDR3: ASSEGQGGTYEQY

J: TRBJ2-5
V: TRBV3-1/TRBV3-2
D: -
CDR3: ASSLRGTYPETQY

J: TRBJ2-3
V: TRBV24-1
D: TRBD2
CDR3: ATSEAGRSTDTQY

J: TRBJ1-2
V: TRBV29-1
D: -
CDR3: SVPTRQENYGYT

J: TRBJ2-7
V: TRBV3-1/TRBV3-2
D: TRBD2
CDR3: ASSQGLAGGQFEQY

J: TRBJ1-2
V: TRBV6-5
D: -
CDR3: ASSLGQNYGYT

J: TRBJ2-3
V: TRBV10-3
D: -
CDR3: AISGEVRDTQY

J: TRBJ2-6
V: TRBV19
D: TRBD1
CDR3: ASSVGQGAGANVLT

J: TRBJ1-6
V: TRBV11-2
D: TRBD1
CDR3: ASSRVTGGAYNSPLH

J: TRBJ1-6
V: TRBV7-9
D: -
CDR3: ASSPQGLFSPLH

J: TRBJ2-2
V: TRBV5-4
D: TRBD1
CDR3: ASSSRGRETGTGELF

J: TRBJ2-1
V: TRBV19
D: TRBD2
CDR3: ASTISGSPYNEQF

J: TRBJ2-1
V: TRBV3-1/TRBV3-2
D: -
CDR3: ASSQELVLDNEQF

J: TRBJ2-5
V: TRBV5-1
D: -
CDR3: ASRYRETQY

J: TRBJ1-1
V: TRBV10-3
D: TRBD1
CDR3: AIRATDRVTEAF

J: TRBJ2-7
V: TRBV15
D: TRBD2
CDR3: ATSTNRGGNYEQY

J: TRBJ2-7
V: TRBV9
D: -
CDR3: ASSVREIPYEQY

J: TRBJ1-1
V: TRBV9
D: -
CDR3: ASSPQTVSNTEAF

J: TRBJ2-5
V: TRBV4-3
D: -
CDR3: ASSQVWGGMETQY

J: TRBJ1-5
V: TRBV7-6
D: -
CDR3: ASSLWAGKNQPQH

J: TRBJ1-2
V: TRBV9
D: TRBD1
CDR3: ASSVGTGDPYGYT

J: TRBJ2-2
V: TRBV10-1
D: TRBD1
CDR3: ASSGTGRGSTGELF

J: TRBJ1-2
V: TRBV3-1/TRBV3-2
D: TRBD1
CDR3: ASSQDGYRDRGHGGYT

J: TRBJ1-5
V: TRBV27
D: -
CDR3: ASSADGRANQPQH

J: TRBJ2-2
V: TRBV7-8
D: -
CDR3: ASSLGLGGGNTGELF